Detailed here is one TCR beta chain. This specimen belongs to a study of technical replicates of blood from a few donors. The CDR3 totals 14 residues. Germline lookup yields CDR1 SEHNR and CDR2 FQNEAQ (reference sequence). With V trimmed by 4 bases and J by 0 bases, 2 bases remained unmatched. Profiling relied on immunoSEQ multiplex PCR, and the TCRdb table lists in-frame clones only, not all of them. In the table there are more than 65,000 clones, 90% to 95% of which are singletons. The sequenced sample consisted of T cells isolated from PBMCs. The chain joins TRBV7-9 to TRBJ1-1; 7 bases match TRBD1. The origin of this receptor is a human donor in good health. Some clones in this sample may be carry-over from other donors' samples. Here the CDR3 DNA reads TGTGCCAGCAGCTCCGGGACAGTGAACACTGAAGCTTTCTTT. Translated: CASSSGTVNTEAFF.